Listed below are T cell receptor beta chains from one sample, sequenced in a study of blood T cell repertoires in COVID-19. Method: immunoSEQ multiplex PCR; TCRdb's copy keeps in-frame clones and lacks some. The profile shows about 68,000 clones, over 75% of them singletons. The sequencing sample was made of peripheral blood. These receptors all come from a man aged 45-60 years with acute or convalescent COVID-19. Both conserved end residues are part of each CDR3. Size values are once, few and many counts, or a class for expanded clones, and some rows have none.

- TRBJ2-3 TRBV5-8 CASSRSGVTEDTQYF
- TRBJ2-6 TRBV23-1 CARSVHRPLGGPSGANVLTF
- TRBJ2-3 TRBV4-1 CASSATTGWSTDTQYF
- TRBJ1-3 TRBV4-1 CASSQGLLRRDSGNTIYF
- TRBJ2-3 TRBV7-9 CASRFRDRADTQYF
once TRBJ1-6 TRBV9 CASSVYGSPLHF
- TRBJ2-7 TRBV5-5 CASSLKQKTSGFSYEQYF
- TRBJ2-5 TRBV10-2 CASSDRGQGETQYF
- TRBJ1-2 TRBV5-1 CASSFYSPGGDYGYTF
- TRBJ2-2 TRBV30 CASTGNTGELFF
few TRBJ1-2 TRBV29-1 CSVEEGLNYGYTF
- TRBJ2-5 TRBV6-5 CASSHGGAGETQYF
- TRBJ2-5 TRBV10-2 CASSDPGTGLEETQYF
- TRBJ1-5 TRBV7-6 CASRKLGQGNNQPQHF
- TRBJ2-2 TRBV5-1 CASSPTGMELFF
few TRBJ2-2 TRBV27 CASSLRSAGLGGELFF
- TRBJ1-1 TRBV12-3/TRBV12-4 CASRPRASTEAFF
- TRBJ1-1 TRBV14 CASSQDSLNTEAFF
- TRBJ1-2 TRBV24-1 CATSDHSGLGYTF
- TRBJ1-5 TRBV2 CASSERRVQPQHF
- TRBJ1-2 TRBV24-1 CATSVKGEGYTF
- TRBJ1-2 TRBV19 CASSPDRYGYTF
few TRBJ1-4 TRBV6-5 CASRAPGGGNEKLFF
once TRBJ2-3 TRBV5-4 CASSLVSGGDTDTQYF
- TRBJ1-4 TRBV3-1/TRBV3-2 CASSPDPAGAANEKLFF
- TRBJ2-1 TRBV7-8 CASSLVLAGRASYNEQFF
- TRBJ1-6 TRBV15 CATSRGGPPLHF
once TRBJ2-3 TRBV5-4 CASPSLILAGALPTDTQYF